One and the same sample provided the 29 T cell receptor beta chains below, sequenced in a study of shared clonotypes between healthy human individuals. Assay used: immunoSEQ multiplex PCR; TCRdb lists only in-frame clones, some missing. The sample shows some 790,000 clones, over 55% of them seen only once. Sequencing used memory CD4+ T cells sorted from blood. Subset described: CD45RA-negative fraction. These receptors all stem from a woman younger than 45 in good health.

The gene calls are TRBV5-1 and TRBJ2-2, with D perhaps matching TRBD1 or TRBD2 (6 bases each). Per the germline V gene, CDR1 is SGHRS and CDR2 is YFSETQ. This CDR3 contains 16 residues. Trimming took 0 bases from V and 4 from J, leaving 13 bases between them. The CDR3 is CASSLVGGVGTGELFF. The CDR3 nucleotides are TGCGCCAGCAGCTTGGTGGGGGGCGTCGGCACCGGGGAGCTGTTTTTT. Variable domain in full (rest from reference TRBV5-1 and TRBJ2-2): KAGVTQTPRYLIKTRGQQVTLSCSPISGHRSVSWYQQTPGQGLQFLFEYFSETQRNKGNFPGRFSGRQFSNSRSEMNVSTLELGDSALYLCASSLVGGVGTGELFFGEGSRLTVL.

J is TRBJ2-2 and V is TRBV7-9; TRBD1 matches at 11 bases. J was trimmed by 6 bases and V by 5 bases; bases with no gene match: 8. Germline CDR1 reads SEHNR; CDR2 reads FQNEAQ (reference sequence). The length of the CDR3 is 16 residues. CDR3 sequence: CASSARGTGGPGELFF. The CDR3 DNA follows: TGTGCCAGCAGCGCAAGAGGGACAGGGGGACCCGGGGAGCTGTTTTTT.

The chain joins TRBV5-4 to TRBJ2-5, with 10 bases identical to TRBD2. CDR3 length: 15 residues. V gave up 5 bases and J gave up 2 bases; unmatched junction bases: 6. Germline V gene data show CDR1 as SGHNT and CDR2 as YYREEE (reference sequence). This CDR3 is CASRNRTSGQETQYF. The CDR3 bases are TGTGCCAGCAGAAATCGGACTAGCGGACAAGAGACCCAGTACTTC.

The CDR3 loop is CASSVEASSAVEQFF. The CDR3 DNA follows: TGTGCCAGCAGCGTAGAAGCTAGTAGTGCCGTTGAGCAGTTCTTC. The chain combines TRBV9 with TRBJ2-1; no definite D call. This CDR3 is built from 15 residues. CDR1 and CDR2 from the germline V gene are SGDLS and YYNGEE. V was clipped by 0 bases and J by 9 bases, with 16 bases between them.

The chain has TRBV6-6 and TRBJ1-5; D is undetermined. The CDR3 sequence is 14 residues long. V dropped 4 bases and J dropped 2 bases, with 9 bases sitting between them. The germline V gene has CDR1 MNHNY and CDR2 SVGAGI (reference sequence). This CDR3 is CASSSQRGNQPQHF. The CDR3, as DNA: TGTGCCAGCAGTTCCCAAAGGGGCAATCAGCCCCAGCATTTT.

The chain has TRBV10-1 and TRBJ2-5; 7 nucleotides agree with TRBD2. Germline V lookup: CDR1 WNHNN, CDR2 SYGVQD (reference sequence). The V gene end was trimmed by 5 bases and the J gene end by 2 bases; junction bases not matched to a gene: 11. CDR3 length: 16 amino acids. The CDR3 reads CASSRSRSSGQETQYF. CDR3 nucleotides: TGCGCCAGCAGTAGATCCAGGAGTAGCGGGCAAGAGACCCAGTACTTC.

The rearrangement uses TRBV5-4 and TRBJ2-5; 11 bases are a match to TRBD1. CDR1 and CDR2 (germline): SGHNT, YYREEE (reference sequence). This CDR3 is 15 amino acids long. V dropped 6 bases and J dropped 4; count of bases not matched to a gene: 8. CDR3 coding DNA: TGTGCCAGCAAGCGGGACAGGGGGTCTGGAGAGACCCAGTACTTC. Translation gives CASKRDRGSGETQYF.

V usage is TRBV11-2 and J usage is TRBJ2-7; D uncertain. CDR3 size: 11 residues. V lost 4 bases, J lost 4 bases, and 5 bases lay in between. Looked up from germline, CDR1 is SGHAT and CDR2 is FQNNGV. DNA of the CDR3: TGTGCCAGCAGCTCAACGTACGAGCAGTACTTC. Translated: CASSSTYEQYF.

The chain recombines TRBV27 with TRBJ2-3; 7 bases map to TRBD1. CDR1 is MNHEY, CDR2 SMNVEV, per germline (reference sequence). V lost 4 bases, J lost 2 bases, and 18 bases stayed unmatched. This CDR3 has 19 amino acids. The CDR3 bases are TGTGCCAGCAGTTATCGATCCGGGCTCGACAGGGTAATCACAGATACGCAGTATTTT. Its translation is CASSYRSGLDRVITDTQYF.

This clone was recorded a few times. The J gene is TRBJ2-1, the V gene TRBV2; the D gene is possibly TRBD2 (5 bases). V was shortened by 1 base and J by 4 bases, with 17 bases between the two germline ends. The CDR3 loop spans 17 amino acids. The germline V gene encodes CDR1 SNHLY and CDR2 FYNNEI. The CDR3 loop reads CASSEDAGEGGYNEQFF. The CDR3 coding sequence is TGTGCCAGCAGTGAAGATGCAGGAGAGGGTGGGTACAATGAGCAGTTCTTC. The full variable domain, its missing parts supplied by reference TRBV2 and TRBJ2-1, is EPEVTQTPSHQVTQMGQEVILRCVPISNHLYFYWYRQILGQKVEFLVSFYNNEISEKSEIFDDQFSVERPDGSNFTLKIRSTKLEDSAMYFCASSEDAGEGGYNEQFFGPGTRLTVL.

The chain employs TRBV19 and TRBJ1-5; no reliable D call. CDR3 length equals 16 residues. Germline V lookup: CDR1 LNHDA, CDR2 SQIVND (reference sequence). The V end lost 3 bases, the J end lost 0 bases, and 12 bases lay between the germline ends. Here the CDR3 reads CASSIPGWDSNQPQHF. The DNA of the CDR3 is TGTGCCAGTAGTATTCCAGGTTGGGATAGCAATCAGCCCCAGCATTTT.

This chain connects TRBV30 to TRBJ2-7; possibly TRBD1 for D (5 bases). V dropped 3 bases and J dropped 6 bases, with 15 bases sitting between them. The CDR3 loop spans 13 amino acids. In germline, CDR1 is GTSNPN, CDR2 SVGIG (reference sequence). The CDR3 DNA is TGTGCCTGGAGGGCAGGGATTCTTGGCGAGCAGTACTTC. Protein: CAWRAGILGEQYF.

This sequence joins TRBV5-5 and TRBJ2-7, with D uncertain. In germline, CDR1 is SGHKS, CDR2 YYEKEE (reference sequence). Trimming shortened V by 0 bases and J by 3 bases, and 4 bases separated the two germline ends. The CDR3 loop spans 12 amino acids. CDR3 nucleotides: TGTGCCAGCAGCTTGGTCCTCTACGAGCAGTACTTC. Encoded protein: CASSLVLYEQYF.

The genes are TRBV5-6 and TRBJ1-2, with D perhaps TRBD1 (6 bases). V shed 4 bases and J shed 3 bases, with 16 bases lying between them. The CDR3 is made up of 15 amino acids. Germline V gene sequence: CDR1 SGHDT, CDR2 YYEEEE. CDR3 nucleotide sequence: TGTGCCAGCAGCCAGGGACACCAGCCTTACTATGGCTACACCTTC. Its translation: CASSQGHQPYYGYTF.

This chain links TRBV12-5 with TRBJ2-1, with D uncertain. From germline, CDR1 is LGHNT and CDR2 FRNRAP. Trimming pared 7 bases from V and 6 bases from J, leaving 13 bases between. The CDR3 is 13 residues long. This CDR3 reads CASAPSGRNEQFF. The CDR3 bases are TGTGCTAGTGCTCCATCCGGGCGCAATGAGCAGTTCTTC. The full variable domain, rest sourced from reference TRBV12-5 and TRBJ2-1, is DARVTQTPRHKVTEMGQEVTMRCQPILGHNTVFWYRQTMMQGLELLAYFRNRAPLDDSGMPKDRFSAEMPDATLATLKIQPSEPRDSAVYFCASAPSGRNEQFFGPGTRLTVL.

CDR3: CASSTGTPSYNEQFF. CDR3 in DNA: TGTGCCAGCAGTACCGGGACTCCCTCCTACAATGAGCAGTTCTTC. The rearrangement links TRBV28 to TRBJ2-1; perhaps TRBD2 as D (6 bases). CDR3 length: 15 residues. The germline CDR1 and CDR2 sequences are MDHEN and SYDVKM. The V end lost 5 bases, the J end lost 0 bases, and 11 bases lay between the germline ends.

V usage is TRBV6-1 and J usage is TRBJ1-2, with D unresolved. V dropped 7 bases and J dropped 2 bases, with 5 bases sitting between them. The CDR3 spans 11 residues. Germline V gene sequence: CDR1 MNHNS, CDR2 SASEGT. CDR3 DNA sequence: TGTGCCAGCAATCAGAACTATGGCTACACCTTC. Its translation is CASNQNYGYTF.

The J gene is TRBJ2-1, the V gene TRBV6-5; the D gene could be TRBD1 or TRBD2 (6 bases each). The CDR3 consists of 14 residues. Germline V gene lookup returns CDR1 MNHEY and CDR2 SVGAGI. Trimming took off 7 bases at V and 6 bases at J, with 16 bases between the two ends. DNA for the CDR3: TGTGCCAGCACTCCGAGGGGGGTAGGCAATGAGCAGTTCTTC. Its protein product is CASTPRGVGNEQFF.

J is TRBJ1-2 and V is TRBV5-1; D is uncertain. Per the germline V gene, CDR1 is SGHRS and CDR2 is YFSETQ. Trimming took off 5 bases at V and 4 bases at J, with 18 bases between the two ends. The CDR3 is 15 residues long. In DNA, the CDR3 is TGCGCCAGCAGACTCGACCCGGCGCTTGGCTATGGCTACACCTTC. Amino acids: CASRLDPALGYGYTF.

This chain links TRBV5-5 with TRBJ1-4; D is unresolved. Germline V lookup: CDR1 SGHKS, CDR2 YYEKEE (reference sequence). The CDR3 has 14 residues. V lost 4 bases and J 8 bases, leaving 15 bases between the germline ends. Here the CDR3 reads CASSRLGIGEKLFF. The CDR3 nucleotides read TGTGCCAGCAGCCGACTGGGTATAGGGGAAAAACTGTTTTTT.

The chain links TRBV4-2 to TRBJ2-6; weak D call: TRBD1 (6 bases). V gave up 0 bases and J gave up 0 bases, with 15 bases separating them. Germline values: CDR1 LGHNA, CDR2 YNFKEQ. The CDR3 runs to 19 residues. The CDR3 spells CASSQDNWQGSSGANVLTF. As DNA, the CDR3 is TGTGCCAGCAGCCAAGATAACTGGCAGGGGTCCTCTGGGGCCAACGTCCTGACTTTC.

This clone was observed many times. Other DNA sequences from this sample encode an identical CDR3 as well. This sequence joins TRBV5-1 and TRBJ1-3; tentatively, D is TRBD1 (6 bases). Germline lookup yields CDR1 SGHRS and CDR2 YFSETQ. The V gene lost 0 bases and the J gene lost 2 bases, with 6 bases spanning the gap. This CDR3 is built from 14 residues. CDR3 in amino acids: CASSLGTAGNTIYF. CDR3 bases: TGCGCCAGCAGCTTGGGGACAGCTGGAAACACCATATATTTT.

This clone was picked up many times. V usage is TRBV6-1 and J usage is TRBJ2-7; 8 bases are a match to TRBD1. The CDR3 is made up of 13 amino acids. The V gene end was trimmed by 4 bases and the J gene end by 9 bases; junction bases not matched to a gene: 8. CDR1 is MNHNS, CDR2 SASEGT, per germline. The CDR3 region is CASSAQGAVGQYF. The CDR3 DNA is TGTGCCAGCAGTGCCCAGGGGGCTGTGGGGCAGTACTTC.

The chain recombines TRBV7-9 with TRBJ2-2, with a tentative D call TRBD1 (6 bases). V lost 5 bases to trimming and J lost 3 bases, with 13 bases between them. CDR1 and CDR2 (germline): SEHNR, FQNEAQ (reference sequence). The CDR3 runs to 15 residues. CDR3 nucleotides: TGTGCCAGCAGCCCGGGACAATGGGACACCGGGGAGCTGTTTTTT. Translating it yields CASSPGQWDTGELFF.

This clone was seen at least ten times. This sequence joins TRBV6-1 and TRBJ2-7; 12 bases match TRBD2. The length of the CDR3 is 15 residues. V shed 4 bases, J shed 2 bases, and the junction held 3 bases outside the gene matches. CDR1 and CDR2 (germline): MNHNS, SASEGT. CDR3 sequence: CASSVTSGGPYEQYF. The CDR3 nucleotides are TGTGCCAGCAGTGTCACTAGCGGGGGGCCCTACGAGCAGTACTTC.

The rearrangement uses TRBV15 and TRBJ2-7; 7 nucleotides line up with TRBD2. The CDR3 runs to 15 residues. CDR1 and CDR2 from the germline V gene are LNHNV and YYDKDF (reference sequence). V shed 2 bases, J shed 3 bases, and the junction held 7 bases outside the gene matches. CDR3 amino acids: CATSRSGISHYEQYF. The CDR3 region has the DNA TGTGCCACCAGCAGAAGCGGGATAAGTCACTACGAGCAGTACTTC. The variable domain in full, with the rest retrieved from reference TRBV15 and TRBJ2-7, is DAMVIQNPRYQVTQFGKPVTLSCSQTLNHNVMYWYQQKSSQAPKLLFHYYDKDFNNEADTPDNFQSRRPNTSFCFLDIRSPGLGDTAMYLCATSRSGISHYEQYFGPGTRLTVT.

A few counts support this clone. V and J are TRBV29-1 and TRBJ2-6; TRBD1 agrees at 8 bases. V lost 4 bases to trimming and J lost 3 bases; unmatched junction nucleotides: 11. The germline V gene encodes CDR1 SQVTM and CDR2 ANQGSEA. CDR3 length equals 17 residues. DNA for the CDR3: TGCAGCGTTGTTCATGGGCAGGGGGCGATTGGGGCCAACGTCCTGACTTTC. Protein sequence: CSVVHGQGAIGANVLTF.

This clone was counted a single time. Other DNA sequences within the sample encode an identical CDR3. The rearrangement uses TRBV2 and TRBJ2-3, with 8 bases matching TRBD1. CDR3 length equals 14 residues. CDR1 is SNHLY and CDR2 is FYNNEI in the germline V gene. The J segment lost 3 bases and the V segment lost 4 bases, leaving 3 bases of the junction unmatched. CDR3 residues: CASSGRQGTDTQYF. CDR3 nucleotide sequence: TGTGCCAGCAGTGGACGACAGGGGACAGATACGCAGTATTTT.

This chain uses TRBV6-1 with TRBJ2-3; D is unclear. Germline CDR1 and CDR2: MNHNS and SASEGT. V lost 4 bases and J lost 2, with 7 bases in between. The CDR3 loop spans 13 amino acids. The CDR3 loop reads CASSGSSTDTQYF. CDR3 bases: TGTGCCAGCAGTGGGAGTTCCACAGATACGCAGTATTTT.